The 22 T cell receptor beta chains in this list originate from one sample, sequenced in a study of cytomegalovirus exposure and HLA in healthy donors. The PCR used 60 Vbeta and 13 Jbeta primers. Using immunoSEQ multiplex PCR, the repertoire was profiled, and TCRdb retains in-frame clones only, with some absent. This table holds about 190,000 clones, 87% found once. Sequencing was carried out using PBMCs. Every receptor here comes from a man younger than 40 in good health and CMV-seronegative.

Note on this clone: One junction end does not reproduce the germline sequence, and a read error may be involved. The rearrangement links TRBV2 to TRBJ2-5; the D gene could be TRBD1 or TRBD2 (6 bases each). The germline gives CDR1 SNHLY, CDR2 FYNNEI. The CDR3 totals 11 residues. CDR3 nucleotides: TGTGCGAGCAGGGGAGGAGAGACCCAGTACTTC. It codes for CASRGGETQYF. The full variable domain, completed using reference TRBV2 and TRBJ2-5, is EPEVTQTPSHQVTQMGQEVILRCVPISNHLYFYWYRQILGQKVEFLVSFYNNEISEKSEIFDDQFSVERPDGSNFTLKIRSTKLEDSAMYFCASRGGETQYFGPGTRLLVL.

V gene TRBV19 combines with J gene TRBJ2-7, with 10 bases aligning to TRBD1. V gave up 5 bases and J gave up 7 bases; unmatched junction bases: 11. The CDR3 covers 15 residues. Germline V gives CDR1 LNHDA, CDR2 SQIVND (reference sequence). In nucleotides, the CDR3 is TGTGCCAGTAGTCGGACAGGGGGTTTCCTTGGGGAGCAGTACTTC. It codes for CASSRTGGFLGEQYF.

This chain uses TRBV7-9 with TRBJ2-1, with a tentative D call TRBD1 (6 bases). The CDR3 is 15 residues long. V lost 4 bases and J 8 bases, leaving 18 bases between the germline ends. Per germline, CDR1 SEHNR and CDR2 FQNEAQ (reference sequence). CDR3 in amino acids: CASSYLQGTSHEQFF. CDR3 nucleotides: TGTGCCAGCAGCTACCTACAGGGAACTAGTCATGAGCAGTTCTTC.

This clone was found once. This sequence joins TRBV13 and TRBJ2-7; TRBD1 aligns across 10 bases. There are 16 residues in the CDR3. Germline trimming cut 4 bases from V and 2 bases from J; bases unmatched to any gene: 8. The germline V gene encodes CDR1 PRHDT and CDR2 FYEKMQ (reference sequence). CDR3 residues: CASSSLPGTGAYEQYF. The CDR3 nucleotides are TGTGCCAGCAGCTCCCTCCCCGGGACAGGGGCCTACGAGCAGTACTTC.

The chain couples TRBV13 to TRBJ1-4, with 7 bases fitting TRBD1. Trimming removed 1 base from V and 8 bases from J; junction bases left unmatched: 13. The CDR3 consists of 17 residues. In germline, CDR1 is PRHDT, CDR2 FYEKMQ (reference sequence). As DNA, the CDR3 is TGTGCCAGCAGCTTAGCCCGACAGGGTTGGGGAGACGAAAAACTGTTTTTT. Translating gives CASSLARQGWGDEKLFF.

The genes are TRBV7-9 and TRBJ1-4; 9 bases align to TRBD1. There are 14 residues in the CDR3. Germline V gives CDR1 SEHNR, CDR2 FQNEAQ (reference sequence). J lost 5 bases, V lost 5 bases, and 3 bases had no gene match. This CDR3 reads CASSPGTGNEKLFF. The CDR3 bases are TGTGCCAGCAGCCCAGGGACAGGGAATGAAAAACTGTTTTTT. The variable domain in full, completed from reference TRBV7-9 and TRBJ1-4, reads DTGVSQNPRHKITKRGQNVTFRCDPISEHNRLYWYRQTLGQGPEFLTYFQNEAQLEKSRLLSDRFSAERPKGSFSTLEIQRTEQGDSAMYLCASSPGTGNEKLFFGSGTQLSVL.

The CDR3 loop is CASSMSYDDRDTQYF. CDR3 DNA sequence: TGTGCCAGTAGTATGAGCTATGATGATCGAGATACGCAGTATTTT. The chain links TRBV19 to TRBJ2-3; D is undetermined. V shed 3 bases and J shed 5 bases, with 15 bases lying between them. CDR3 length equals 15 residues. Germline CDR1 and CDR2: LNHDA and SQIVND (reference sequence).

The V and J genes are TRBV9 and TRBJ1-2, with 7 bases lining up with TRBD1. Germline V gene sequence: CDR1 SGDLS, CDR2 YYNGEE. The CDR3 is 15 amino acids. The junction had 10 bases not matched to a gene; V was cut back by 4 bases and J by 4 bases. The DNA of the CDR3 is TGTGCCAGCAGCACCCACAGGGGCGCTGGCTATGGCTACACCTTC. It translates to CASSTHRGAGYGYTF.

The rearrangement joins TRBV5-4 to TRBJ1-6, with D uncertain. This CDR3 has 15 amino acids. From germline, CDR1 is SGHNT and CDR2 YYREEE (reference sequence). Trimming removed 0 bases at V and 10 bases at J, with 14 bases between. Here the CDR3 reads CASSLATAARSPLHF. As DNA, the CDR3 is TGTGCCAGCAGCTTGGCAACAGCAGCCCGGTCACCCCTCCACTTT.

V and J are TRBV5-6 and TRBJ2-2; TRBD2 matches 13 bases. Germline CDR1 SGHDT, CDR2 YYEEEE. J lost 7 bases, V lost 2 bases, and 5 bases had no gene match. The CDR3 consists of 16 residues. CDR3 amino acids: CASSLLAGGPGGELFF. CDR3 in DNA: TGTGCCAGCAGCTTACTAGCGGGAGGGCCGGGCGGGGAGCTGTTTTTT.

CDR3 sequence reads: CAWSAVETGVSSYNSPLHF. As DNA, the CDR3 is TGTGCCTGGAGCGCAGTAGAGACAGGGGTCAGCTCCTATAATTCACCCCTCCACTTT. The J gene is TRBJ1-6, the V gene TRBV30, with 8 bases aligning to TRBD1. The junction had 13 bases not matched to a gene; V was cut back by 3 bases and J by 0 bases. This CDR3 comprises 19 residues. The germline V gene has CDR1 GTSNPN and CDR2 SVGIG (reference sequence).

This clone was detected a few times. The chain joins TRBV7-9 to TRBJ1-6; TRBD1 matches at 8 bases. The CDR3 runs 17 residues. Germline CDR1 is SEHNR and CDR2 is FQNEAQ (reference sequence). The V segment lost 0 bases and the J segment 5 bases; nucleotides outside the gene matches: 6. CDR3 sequence reads: CASSLAPGGTHNSPLHF. As DNA, the CDR3 is TGTGCCAGCAGCTTAGCGCCAGGGGGCACCCATAATTCACCCCTCCACTTT.

This clone has ten or more counts. V and J are TRBV6-1 and TRBJ1-5, with D perhaps TRBD1 (5 bases). V was cut by 1 base and J by 6 bases, with 13 bases left in between. CDR1 MNHNS and CDR2 SASEGT come from the germline V gene. This CDR3 contains 15 residues. CDR3 amino acids: CASSEGAGSVQPQHF. The CDR3 bases are TGTGCCAGCAGTGAAGGGGCAGGGTCGGTTCAGCCCCAGCATTTT.

This clone has just one count. The junction departs from the called germline gene at one end, perhaps through a read error. The genes are TRBV7-9 and TRBJ2-7; D is unresolved. Germline assignment: CDR1 SEHNR and CDR2 FQNEAQ (reference sequence). The CDR3 sequence is 16 residues long. CDR3: CSSSLAVPKLTYEQYF. The CDR3 DNA follows: TGTTCCAGCAGCTTAGCAGTTCCCAAACTAACCTACGAGCAGTACTTC. The entire variable domain, with the rest obtained from reference TRBV7-9 and TRBJ2-7, is as follows: DTGVSQNPRHKITKRGQNVTFRCDPISEHNRLYWYRQTLGQGPEFLTYFQNEAQLEKSRLLSDRFSAERPKGSFSTLEIQRTEQGDSAMYLCSSSLAVPKLTYEQYFGPGTRLTVT.

The rearrangement links TRBV2 to TRBJ2-4; 11 bases align to TRBD1. This CDR3 contains 14 residues. CDR1 is SNHLY, CDR2 FYNNEI, per germline. V was clipped by 8 bases and J by 3 bases; unmatched bases: 3. The CDR3 protein is CASSGQGVKNIQYF. The CDR3 DNA reads TGTGCCAGCTCGGGACAGGGGGTCAAAAACATTCAGTACTTC.

This chain links TRBV7-2 with TRBJ2-7; TRBD1 aligns across 10 bases. The CDR3 spans 14 residues. Germline V CDR1 and CDR2: SGHTA, FQGNSA. J was trimmed by 6 bases and V by 5 bases; bases with no gene match: 7. CDR3: CASSTDRGPLEQYF. The CDR3 DNA follows: TGTGCCAGCAGCACCGACAGGGGGCCGCTCGAGCAGTACTTC.

The CDR3 protein is CASSPALKGEGGYTF. The CDR3 coding sequence is TGTGCCAGCTCACCAGCGCTCAAGGGAGAGGGTGGCTACACCTTC. The chain is built from TRBV18 and TRBJ1-2, with D unclear. The CDR3 contains 15 residues. CDR1 KGHSH and CDR2 LQKENI come from the germline V gene. Trimming took 2 bases from V and 7 from J, leaving 17 bases between them.

This sequence joins TRBV6-1 and TRBJ2-1, with 11 bases lining up with TRBD2. V lost 4 bases to trimming and J lost 7 bases; unmatched junction nucleotides: 9. Looked up from germline, CDR1 is MNHNS and CDR2 is SASEGT. CDR3 length: 16 amino acids. In DNA, the CDR3 is TGTGCCAGCAGTGGCCGCCTAGCGGGAGGTCGGAATGAGCAGTTCTTC. The encoded protein is CASSGRLAGGRNEQFF.

This clone was recorded a few times. The V call is TRBV28, the J call TRBJ2-5, with TRBD1 matching 12 bases. There are 17 residues in the CDR3. Germline values: CDR1 MDHEN, CDR2 SYDVKM. Trimming cost V 5 bases and J 5 bases; bases outside gene matches: 12. As DNA, the CDR3 is TGTGCCAGCAGTCGACTGGGGACAGGGGGCGTTTGGGAGACCCAGTACTTC. This translates into CASSRLGTGGVWETQYF.

This rearrangement joins TRBV5-4 to TRBJ2-3, with D possibly matching TRBD2 (5 bases). Trimming cost V 6 bases and J 1 base, with 12 bases left between them. Per germline, CDR1 SGHNT and CDR2 YYREEE (reference sequence). The CDR3 runs 14 residues. CDR3: CASTQAGGTDTQYF. As DNA, the CDR3 is TGTGCCAGCACCCAGGCCGGGGGCACAGATACGCAGTATTTT.

CDR3 bases: TGTGCCAGCAGCAGGGGGCGCAGAGGCTATATGAGCGAAAAACTGTTTTTT. This codes for CASSRGRRGYMSEKLFF. This chain links TRBV28 with TRBJ1-4; TRBD1 agrees at 8 bases. Germline lookup yields CDR1 MDHEN and CDR2 SYDVKM. With V trimmed by 6 bases and J by 8 bases, 17 bases remained unmatched. The CDR3 runs 17 residues.

The chain carries TRBV27 and TRBJ2-5, with 12 nucleotides matching TRBD2. The DNA matches TRBJ2-7 better at its end, which makes the J call doubtful. This CDR3 has 17 amino acids. The germline gives CDR1 MNHEY, CDR2 SMNVEV (reference sequence). CDR3 in amino acids: CASSLSGTSGLAYEQYF. Here the CDR3 DNA reads TGTGCCAGCAGTTTATCGGGGACTAGCGGGCTGGCCTACGAGCAGTACTTC.